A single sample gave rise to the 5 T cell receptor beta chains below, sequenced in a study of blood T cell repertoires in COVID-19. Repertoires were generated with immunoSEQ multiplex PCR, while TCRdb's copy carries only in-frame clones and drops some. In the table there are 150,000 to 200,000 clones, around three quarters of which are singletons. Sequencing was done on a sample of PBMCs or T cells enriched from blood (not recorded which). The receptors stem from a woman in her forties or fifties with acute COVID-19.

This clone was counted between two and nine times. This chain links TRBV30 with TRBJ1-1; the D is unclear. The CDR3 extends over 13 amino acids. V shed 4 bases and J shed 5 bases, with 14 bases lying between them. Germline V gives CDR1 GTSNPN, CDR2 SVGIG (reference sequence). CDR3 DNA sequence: TGTGCCTGGATACTCGGGTCGAGTACTGAAGCTTTCTTT. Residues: CAWILGSSTEAFF.

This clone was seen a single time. The CDR3 protein is CASSESGYSNQPQHF. In DNA form, the CDR3 reads TGTGCCAGCAGTGAATCCGGGTATAGCAATCAGCCCCAGCATTTT. V and J are TRBV25-1 and TRBJ1-5; D gene uncertain. Germline loops: CDR1 MGHDK, CDR2 SYGVNS. The CDR3 runs 15 residues. V lost 1 base and J lost 0, with 7 bases in between.

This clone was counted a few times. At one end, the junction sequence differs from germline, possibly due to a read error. For the CDR3, the DNA is TGTGCCAGCAGCCAACAAACAGGGAACTCTGAAGCTTTCTTT. Its translation: CASSQQTGNSEAFF. This chain links TRBV3-1 (or the pseudogene TRBV3-2) with TRBJ1-1; a possible D gene is TRBD1 (6 bases). Looked up from germline, CDR1 is LGHDT and CDR2 is YNNKEL (reference sequence). The CDR3 runs 14 residues.

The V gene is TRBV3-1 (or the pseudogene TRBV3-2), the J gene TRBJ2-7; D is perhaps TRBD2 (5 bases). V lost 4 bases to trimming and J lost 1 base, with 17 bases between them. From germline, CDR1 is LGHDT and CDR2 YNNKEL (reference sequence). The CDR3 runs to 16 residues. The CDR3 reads CASSPSQVGKSYEQYV. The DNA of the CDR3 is TGTGCCAGCAGCCCCTCGCAGGTCGGGAAGTCCTACGAGCAGTACGTC.

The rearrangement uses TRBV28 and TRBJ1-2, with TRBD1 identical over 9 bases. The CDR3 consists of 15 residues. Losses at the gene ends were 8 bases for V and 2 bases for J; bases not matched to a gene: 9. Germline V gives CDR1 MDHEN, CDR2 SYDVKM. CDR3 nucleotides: TGTGCCAGCTTCCTTACAGGGGGCAGGAACTATGGCTACACCTTC. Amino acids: CASFLTGGRNYGYTF.